The 12 T cell receptor beta chains below were found in one sample sequenced in a study of cytomegalovirus exposure and HLA in healthy donors. PCR amplification relied on 60 Vbeta primers (plus 13 Jbeta primers). TCRdb keeps only in-frame clones here, not all; method: immunoSEQ multiplex PCR. Of around 200,000 clones in the sample, less than 80% are singletons; the top ten hold around 0.2%. Sequencing used PBMCs. These receptors were taken from a girl aged 2 to 9 in good health and CMV-seronegative.

This clone was seen more than once but under ten times. The rearrangement links TRBV4-2 to TRBJ2-5; 15 bases fit TRBD2. This CDR3 region has 18 residues. V trimming: 2 bases; J trimming: 1 base; junction bases outside the gene matches: 5. Per germline, CDR1 LGHNA and CDR2 YNFKEQ. The CDR3 loop is CASSQPGTSGGFQETQYF. CDR3 DNA: TGTGCCAGCAGCCAACCCGGGACTAGCGGGGGGTTCCAAGAGACCCAGTACTTC.

The V gene is TRBV6-5, the J gene TRBJ2-7; TRBD2 might be the D (6 bases). V shed 7 bases and J shed 3 bases, with 13 bases lying between them. This CDR3 has 13 amino acids. Germline V lookup: CDR1 MNHEY, CDR2 SVGAGI. CDR3 DNA: TGTGCCAGCAACCCAGGAGCGGGCTACGAGCAGTACTTC. Its translation is CASNPGAGYEQYF.

The chain uses TRBV4-2 and TRBJ2-1, with TRBD1 as a possible D gene (6 bases). The CDR3 covers 17 residues. The V and J ends lost 4 bases and 0 bases respectively, with 16 bases between them. Germline V gene lookup returns CDR1 LGHNA and CDR2 YNFKEQ. The CDR3 DNA reads as TGTGCCAGCAGCCTCCACTTAGGGGGACACTCCTACAATGAGCAGTTCTTC. Amino acids: CASSLHLGGHSYNEQFF.

This clone was recorded once. The chain carries TRBV4-2 and TRBJ2-7; 7 nucleotides match TRBD2. The CDR3 totals 16 residues. V was pared by 0 bases and J by 0 bases, with 5 bases of the junction left unmatched. Germline loops: CDR1 LGHNA, CDR2 YNFKEQ. The CDR3 region is CASSQDLSGTSYEQYF. The CDR3 DNA follows: TGTGCCAGCAGCCAAGATCTGAGCGGGACCTCCTACGAGCAGTACTTC.

The chain couples TRBV7-2 to TRBJ2-7; possibly TRBD2 for D (6 bases). V lost 3 bases and J lost 4, with 13 bases in between. The CDR3 sequence is 14 residues long. CDR1 is SGHTA and CDR2 is FQGNSA in the germline V gene. CDR3 sequence: CASSFGLGGYEQYF. The DNA for the CDR3 is TGTGCCAGCAGCTTTGGACTCGGGGGTTACGAGCAGTACTTC.

The chain has TRBV11-2 and TRBJ1-1; D ambiguous. This CDR3 is built from 12 residues. V dropped 2 bases and J dropped 2 bases, with 3 bases sitting between them. CDR1 is SGHAT, CDR2 FQNNGV, per germline. In DNA form, the CDR3 reads TGTGCCAGCAGCTTATATAACACTGAAGCTTTCTTT. Amino acids: CASSLYNTEAFF. Based on the CDR3 plus reference TRBV11-2 and TRBJ1-1, the full variable domain is EAGVAQSPRYKIIEKRQSVAFWCNPISGHATLYWYQQILGQGPKLLIQFQNNGVVDDSQLPKDRFSAERLKGVDSTLKIQPAKLEDSAVYLCASSLYNTEAFFGQGTRLTVV.

The J gene is TRBJ2-1, the V gene TRBV6-5; 11 bases line up with TRBD2. The junction had 5 bases not matched to a gene; V was cut back by 6 bases and J by 4 bases. The length of the CDR3 is 15 residues. Germline loops: CDR1 MNHEY, CDR2 SVGAGI. Here the CDR3 reads CASRLAGGTYNEQFF. Here the CDR3 DNA reads TGTGCCAGCAGGTTAGCGGGGGGGACTTACAATGAGCAGTTCTTC.

The chain recombines TRBV7-9 with TRBJ2-7, with TRBD2 matching over 7 bases. Germline assignment: CDR1 SEHNR and CDR2 FQNEAQ (reference sequence). V lost 5 bases to trimming and J lost 2 bases; unmatched junction nucleotides: 9. This CDR3 spans 15 amino acids. The CDR3 DNA reads TGTGCCAGCAGCGACCGCGGGGGAGGGGCCTACGAGCAGTACTTC. It translates to CASSDRGGGAYEQYF.

The genes are TRBV30 and TRBJ2-1; TRBD2 matches at 7 bases. The CDR3 runs 13 residues. Germline V lookup: CDR1 GTSNPN, CDR2 SVGIG (reference sequence). Trimming removed 4 bases from V and 3 bases from J; junction bases left unmatched: 3. The CDR3 DNA reads as TGTGCCTGGAACAGCGGGAACTACAATGAGCAGTTCTTC. Translating gives CAWNSGNYNEQFF.

The chain carries TRBV2 and TRBJ2-7, with 8 bases identical to TRBD1. V was clipped by 6 bases and J by 3 bases; unmatched bases: 7. Germline V gene lookup returns CDR1 SNHLY and CDR2 FYNNEI. This CDR3 region has 14 residues. The CDR3 region is CASRFGTGGYEQYF. CDR3 in DNA: TGTGCCAGCAGGTTCGGAACAGGGGGCTACGAGCAGTACTTC.

The chain combines TRBV5-4 with TRBJ1-3, with D tentatively TRBD1 (6 bases). CDR3 length: 16 residues. Germline CDR1 and CDR2: SGHNT and YYREEE (reference sequence). Trimming pared 4 bases from V and 2 bases from J, leaving 16 bases between. Here the CDR3 reads CASSRVQGEAGNTIYF. The CDR3 DNA reads TGTGCCAGCAGCCGAGTACAGGGTGAAGCTGGAAACACCATATATTTT.

The CDR3 bases are TGTGCCAGCAGTTTATTACCGGGAACGGTGAACACTGAAGCTTTCTTT. Translation: CASSLLPGTVNTEAFF. This sequence joins TRBV28 and TRBJ1-1; no clear D. This CDR3 has 16 amino acids. Germline CDR1 MDHEN, CDR2 SYDVKM. Trimming pared 1 base from V and 0 bases from J, leaving 12 bases between.